Described below is a single T cell receptor beta chain sequence and its context. Its antigen is as yet unknown. This table comes from immunoSEQ multiplex PCR, and its TCRdb copy is limited to in-frame clones, with some not included. The table shows 95,000 to 130,000 clones, with roughly 92% occurring only once. This entry is derived from a study of T cell responses to AZD1222 COVID-19 vaccine. The CDR3 loop spans 16 amino acids. Germline V gives CDR1 ENHRY, CDR2 SYGVKD. V lost 4 bases, J lost 0 bases, and 16 bases lay in between. The study, taken as a whole, reports: Following two doses of AZD1222, Spike-specific TCR breadth and depth rose. Spike as a whole was targeted by vaccine-associated CD4 TCRs, dominant at 160-218 and 743-854.

The sequencing used peripheral blood, collected 28 days after the second AZD1222 dose. The rearrangement uses TRBV10-3 and TRBJ2-7, with D perhaps matching TRBD1 (6 bases). The TCR was taken from an adult who received the AZD1222 COVID-19 vaccine. Written as DNA, the CDR3 is TGTGCCATCAGTGGGGGACATCCGTCGAGCTCCTACGAGCAGTACTTC. Protein: CAISGGHPSSSYEQYF.